These T cell receptor beta chains were read from a single sample in a study of T cell responses to AZD1222 COVID-19 vaccine. Some clones are missing from TCRdb's copy, which holds only in-frame ones; the method was immunoSEQ multiplex PCR. The sample carries roughly 97,000 clones, around 89% recorded once. This sample comprised peripheral blood, obtained on day 0 of AZD1222 vaccination. All receptors derive from an adult in good health. The CDR3 runs from the conserved cysteine through the conserved F or W. Each record gives: clone size, J gene, V gene, D gene, CDR3 DNA, CDR3 protein. D genes are given only for firm matches. Rows give clone size only sometimes, using once, few, many, or a class for an expanded clone.

NA | TRBJ2-3 | TRBV11-1 | NA | TGTGCCAGCAGCTGGGTCTCGGGCGGGAGCACAGATACGCAGTATTTT | CASSWVSGGSTDTQYF
NA | TRBJ2-3 | TRBV19 | TRBD1 | TGTGCCAGTGGAGAACAGGGGCAGTGGACAGATACGCAGTATTTT | CASGEQGQWTDTQYF
NA | TRBJ1-1 | TRBV9 | NA | TGTGCCAGCAGCCCCAGAGGGACGCTGAACACTGAAGCTTTCTTT | CASSPRGTLNTEAFF
NA | TRBJ2-5 | TRBV6-5 | NA | TGTGCCAGCACCTCCGAGGACTCTATCCAAGAGACCCAGTACTTC | CASTSEDSIQETQYF
NA | TRBJ1-2 | TRBV12-3/TRBV12-4 | NA | TGTGCCAGCAGTTTAGACGCGGCTTCGAGCTACACCTTC | CASSLDAASSYTF
NA | TRBJ2-5 | TRBV12-5 | NA | TGTGCTAGTGGTTTGGGGGGACTCCAAGAGACCCAGTACTTC | CASGLGGLQETQYF
NA | TRBJ1-4 | TRBV27 | TRBD1 | TGTGCCAGCAGTGGGCGGGACAGCCCGAATGAAAAACTGTTTTTT | CASSGRDSPNEKLFF
NA | TRBJ2-2 | TRBV7-9 | NA | TGTGCCAGCAGCTTATATCCAGGACAGCCTTCGAACACCGGGGAGCTGTTTTTT | CASSLYPGQPSNTGELFF
NA | TRBJ2-1 | TRBV10-3 | TRBD1 | TGTGCCATCAGTGATCCACTGGGACAGGGGTTGAGCAATGAGCAGTTCTTC | CAISDPLGQGLSNEQFF
NA | TRBJ1-5 | TRBV9 | NA | TGTGCCAGCAGCGCCACAGGGCTCAGAAATCAGCCCCAGCATTTT | CASSATGLRNQPQHF
NA | TRBJ1-6 | TRBV5-4 | NA | TGTGCCAGCAGCTTTAATGGTGGCGATTCACCCCTCCACTTT | CASSFNGGDSPLHF
NA | TRBJ1-2 | TRBV2 | TRBD1 | TGTGCCAGTAGCGACAGGGGGGTACGTGGCTACACCTTC | CASSDRGVRGYTF
NA | TRBJ2-1 | TRBV7-3 | NA | TGTGCCAGCAGCTTACCGACTCGGGGCAATGAGCAGTTCTTC | CASSLPTRGNEQFF
NA | TRBJ2-7 | TRBV9 | NA | TGTGCCAGCAGCGCCCAGGGCAGGGAATCCTACGAGCAGTACTTC | CASSAQGRESYEQYF
NA | TRBJ1-3 | TRBV7-6 | NA | TGTGCCAGCAGCTTAGAGGCGGGACCCAGAACTGGAAACACCATATATTTT | CASSLEAGPRTGNTIYF
NA | TRBJ1-5 | TRBV4-3 | NA | TGCGCCAGCAGCCAGAATAGCGGATATAGCAATCAGCCCCAGCATTTT | CASSQNSGYSNQPQHF
NA | TRBJ1-2 | TRBV7-2 | NA | TGTGCCAGCAGCTTAGGGAGCAGGCAGGCGGGGGGCTACACCTTC | CASSLGSRQAGGYTF
NA | TRBJ1-2 | TRBV19 | TRBD1 | TGTGCCAGTAGAACACAGGGGGCTTTATCCTATGGCTACACCTTC | CASRTQGALSYGYTF
NA | TRBJ2-3 | TRBV6-5 | NA | TGTGCCAGCAGTCTCTCCGTCGCGAATACGCAGTATTTT | CASSLSVANTQYF
once | TRBJ2-7 | TRBV4-2 | NA | TGTGCCAGCAGCCAAGATCTTGTAATAAGGGTTGGAGGGATCCGGCACATCTCCTACGAGCAGTACTTC | CASSQDLVIRVGGIRHISYEQYF
NA | TRBJ2-1 | TRBV11-2 | NA | TGTGCCAGCAGCTTAGGGGGTAGCGGTGAGCAGTTCTTC | CASSLGGSGEQFF
NA | TRBJ1-5 | TRBV2 | NA | TGTGCCAGCAGCGGAAACAGGGGCAATCAGCCCCAGCATTTT | CASSGNRGNQPQHF
NA | TRBJ2-7 | TRBV28 | NA | TGTGCCAGCAACTTTAACAGGTACGACGAGCAGTACTTC | CASNFNRYDEQYF